The 16 T cell receptor beta chains presented below share a single source sample, sequenced in a study of cytomegalovirus exposure and HLA in healthy donors. The primer mix had 60 Vbeta and 13 Jbeta primers. Data came from immunoSEQ multiplex PCR; TCRdb stores just in-frame clones and leaves some out. The table shows around 92,000 clones, with 80% occurring only once. Sequenced input: PBMCs. The receptors come from a man aged 18 to 30 in good health and CMV-seronegative.

The gene calls are TRBV2 and TRBJ2-1; 9 positions match TRBD2. The CDR3 is made up of 16 amino acids. Germline-derived CDR1 and CDR2 are SNHLY and FYNNEI. With 6 bases clipped from V and 2 bases from J, the junction kept 8 bases outside the gene matches. In DNA, the CDR3 is TGTGCCAGCAGCCGATCGGGCGGGGGGGCCTACAATGAGCAGTTCTTC. This translates into CASSRSGGGAYNEQFF.

CDR3 coding DNA: TGTGCCAGTAGTCCCTCCATGGCAGGGGAATACGAGCAGTACTTC. This gives the protein CASSPSMAGEYEQYF. This chain uses TRBV19 with TRBJ2-7, with D possibly TRBD1 on 6 matching bases. With 5 bases removed from V and 4 bases from J, the gap between germline ends came to 18 bases. CDR1 and CDR2 from the germline V gene are LNHDA and SQIVND (reference sequence). This CDR3 is 15 amino acids long.

The CDR3 DNA follows: TGTGCCAGCAGCTTCCGGGACTCCCTTGGCCTTGGCGATACGCAGTATTTT. Amino acid sequence: CASSFRDSLGLGDTQYF. V is TRBV5-8 and J is TRBJ2-3; D possibly corresponds to TRBD2 (6 bases). With 2 bases removed from V and 6 bases from J, the gap between germline ends came to 22 bases. This CDR3 contains 17 residues. Germline CDR1 and CDR2: SGHTS and YDEGEE.

This clone was picked up a small number of times. The chain has TRBV5-8 and TRBJ2-5, with 7 nucleotides matching TRBD2. Germline-derived CDR1 and CDR2 are SGHTS and YDEGEE. This CDR3 contains 15 residues. Germline trimming cut 7 bases from V and 4 bases from J; bases unmatched to any gene: 13. The CDR3 bases are TGTGCCAGCGCCGTGGGGGGGGATCCCCCAGAGACCCAGTACTTC. Encoded protein: CASAVGGDPPETQYF.

The chain uses TRBV5-1 and TRBJ2-4; D not certain. The CDR3 has 13 amino acids. CDR1 and CDR2 from the germline V gene are SGHRS and YFSETQ. Trimming stripped 0 bases from V and 14 bases from J, with 15 bases between. This chain's CDR3 is CASSLGRQALEYF. The DNA for the CDR3 is TGCGCCAGCAGCTTGGGACGGCAGGCACTGGAGTACTTC.

This chain connects TRBV9 to TRBJ2-3, with a tentative D call TRBD2 (6 bases). V was shortened by 4 bases and J by 2 bases, with 14 bases between the two germline ends. Germline V gives CDR1 SGDLS, CDR2 YYNGEE. The CDR3 has 15 residues. The CDR3 is CASSRVSGLTDTQYF. DNA for the CDR3: TGTGCCAGCAGCCGCGTTAGCGGACTCACAGATACGCAGTATTTT.

CDR3 DNA: TGTGCCAGCAGTGAGGCCAACAGGGTCACAGATACGCAGTATTTT. Translating gives CASSEANRVTDTQYF. The V call is TRBV25-1, the J call TRBJ2-3, with D perhaps TRBD1 (6 bases). The CDR3 is made up of 15 amino acids. V was cut by 3 bases and J by 2 bases, with 12 bases left in between. Germline V gene sequence: CDR1 MGHDK, CDR2 SYGVNS.

The rearrangement uses TRBV5-3 and TRBJ2-3; the match to TRBD2 covers 10 bases. TRBV5-3 is an open reading frame whose function is uncertain. Trimming removed 4 bases from V and 2 bases from J; junction bases left unmatched: 7. CDR3 size: 16 residues. CDR3 nucleotide sequence: TGTGCCAGAAGCGAATTAAGCGGGGGGGCCACAGATACGCAGTATTTT. Protein sequence: CARSELSGGATDTQYF.

V is TRBV6-5 and J is TRBJ2-2; possible D gene TRBD1, 6 bases. CDR3 length: 16 residues. Germline CDR1 MNHEY, CDR2 SVGAGI. The ends were cut back, 1 base at V and 0 bases at J, with 9 bases in the middle. The CDR3 DNA reads as TGTGCCAGCAGTTACTGGGACACCGCGAACACCGGGGAGCTGTTTTTT. Its protein is CASSYWDTANTGELFF.

The genes are TRBV19 and TRBJ1-3; a weak D match, TRBD1 (6 bases). The CDR3 runs 13 residues. V shed 5 bases and J shed 2 bases, with 7 bases lying between them. Germline V lookup: CDR1 LNHDA, CDR2 SQIVND (reference sequence). CDR3 region: CASSGGTGNTIYF. DNA of the CDR3: TGTGCCAGTAGTGGGGGCACTGGAAACACCATATATTTT.

V gene TRBV5-1 combines with J gene TRBJ2-1, with 8 nucleotides matching TRBD1. CDR3 size: 15 residues. The V and J ends lost 4 bases and 5 bases, in that order; junction bases with no gene match: 8. Germline values: CDR1 SGHRS, CDR2 YFSETQ. Here the CDR3 reads CASSPLATGDNEQFF. CDR3 bases: TGCGCCAGCAGCCCCCTTGCGACAGGGGACAATGAGCAGTTCTTC.

This clone has just one count. The chain combines TRBV7-9 with TRBJ2-5, with a tentative D call TRBD2 (5 bases). CDR1 SEHNR and CDR2 FQNEAQ come from the germline V gene (reference sequence). The CDR3 has 14 residues. The germline V and J ends were trimmed by 1 base and 1 base, with 7 bases remaining between them. The CDR3 bases are TGTGCCAGCAGCTTAGTGGACTTCCAAGAGACCCAGTACTTC. Protein product: CASSLVDFQETQYF.

The chain recombines TRBV2 with TRBJ2-7; perhaps TRBD2 as D (7 bases). V dropped 7 bases and J dropped 0 bases, with 19 bases sitting between them. CDR3 length equals 16 residues. The germline V gene encodes CDR1 SNHLY and CDR2 FYNNEI. The CDR3, as DNA: TGTGCCAGCATTAGGAAGGCGGGGGCAAGCTCCTACGAGCAGTACTTC. It encodes CASIRKAGASSYEQYF.

The chain recombines TRBV5-8 with TRBJ1-3, with 7 bases lining up with TRBD1. Germline V gives CDR1 SGHTS, CDR2 YDEGEE. CDR3 length: 14 amino acids. V shed 1 base, J shed 5 bases, and the junction held 3 bases outside the gene matches. The CDR3 protein is CASSLTGVRNTIYF. CDR3 sequence (DNA): TGTGCCAGCAGCTTGACAGGGGTCCGAAACACCATATATTTT.

This rearrangement joins TRBV4-1 to TRBJ1-5; the D gene is possibly TRBD1 (5 bases). There are 14 residues in the CDR3. Looked up from germline, CDR1 is MGHRA and CDR2 is YSYEKL. The V and J ends lost 1 base and 4 bases respectively, with 8 bases between them. The CDR3 protein is CASSQVRANQPQHF. CDR3 nucleotide sequence: TGCGCCAGCAGCCAAGTCAGGGCTAATCAGCCCCAGCATTTT.

This clone was seen a few times. The chain uses TRBV6-5 and TRBJ2-7, with D possibly TRBD1 on 5 matching bases. From germline, CDR1 is MNHEY and CDR2 SVGAGI. Trimming took 0 bases from V and 3 from J, leaving 9 bases between them. This CDR3 is 14 amino acids long. This CDR3 is CASSYSLQDYEQYF. In DNA form, the CDR3 reads TGTGCCAGCAGTTACTCGTTACAGGACTACGAGCAGTACTTC.